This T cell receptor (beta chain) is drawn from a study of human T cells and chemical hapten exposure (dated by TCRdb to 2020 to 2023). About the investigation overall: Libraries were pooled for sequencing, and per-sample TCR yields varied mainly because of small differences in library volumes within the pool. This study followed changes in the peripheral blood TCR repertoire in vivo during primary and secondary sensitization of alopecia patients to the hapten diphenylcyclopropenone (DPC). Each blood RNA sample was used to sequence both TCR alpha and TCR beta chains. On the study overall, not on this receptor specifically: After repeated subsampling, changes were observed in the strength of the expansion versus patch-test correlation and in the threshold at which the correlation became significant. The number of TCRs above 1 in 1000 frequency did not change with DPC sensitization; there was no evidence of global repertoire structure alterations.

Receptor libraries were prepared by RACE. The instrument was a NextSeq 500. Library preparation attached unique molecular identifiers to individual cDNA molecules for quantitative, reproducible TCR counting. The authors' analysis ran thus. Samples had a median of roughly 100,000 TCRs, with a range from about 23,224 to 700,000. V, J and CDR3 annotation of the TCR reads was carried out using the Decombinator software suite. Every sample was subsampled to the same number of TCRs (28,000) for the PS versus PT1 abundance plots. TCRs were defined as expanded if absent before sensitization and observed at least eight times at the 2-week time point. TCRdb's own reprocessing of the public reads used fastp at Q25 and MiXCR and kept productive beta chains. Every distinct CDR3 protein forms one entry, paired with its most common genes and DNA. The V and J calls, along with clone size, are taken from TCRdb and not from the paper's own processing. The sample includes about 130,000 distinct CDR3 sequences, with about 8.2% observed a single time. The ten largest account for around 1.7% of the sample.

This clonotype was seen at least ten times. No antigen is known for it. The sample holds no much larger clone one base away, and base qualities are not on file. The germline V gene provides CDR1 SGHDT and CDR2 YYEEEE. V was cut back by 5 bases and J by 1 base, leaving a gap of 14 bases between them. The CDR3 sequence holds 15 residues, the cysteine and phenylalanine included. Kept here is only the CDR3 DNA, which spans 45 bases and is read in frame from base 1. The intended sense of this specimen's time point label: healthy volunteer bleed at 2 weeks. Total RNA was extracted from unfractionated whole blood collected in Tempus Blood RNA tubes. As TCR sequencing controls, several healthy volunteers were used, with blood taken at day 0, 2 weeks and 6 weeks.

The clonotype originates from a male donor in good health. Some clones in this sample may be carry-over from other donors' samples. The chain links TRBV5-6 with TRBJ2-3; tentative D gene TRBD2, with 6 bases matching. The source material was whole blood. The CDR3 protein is CASSEPTGGTDTQYF. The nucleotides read TGTGCCAGCAGTGAGCCCACGGGGGGCACAGATACGCAGTATTTT. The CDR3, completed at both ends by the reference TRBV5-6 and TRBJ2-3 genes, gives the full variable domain DAGVTQSPTHLIKTRGQQVTLRCSPKSGHDTVSWYQQALGQGPQFIFQYYEEEERQRGNFPDRFSGHQFPNYSSELNVNALLLGDSALYLCASSEPTGGTDTQYFGPGTRLTVL.